This T cell receptor (beta chain) is drawn from a study of T-cell memory formation after mild COVID-19 (dated by TCRdb to the early 2020s). Turning to the overall study: TCR sequence clusters from the two donors were found to be largely donor specific. In two donors, T-cell clones that expanded and contracted after mild COVID-19 were followed by sequencing TCRalpha and TCRbeta repertoires longitudinally. The cohort was made up of two young adult volunteers, one female and one male, who were previously healthy. General findings and caveats noted by the study authors: Some responding clones were detected in pre-infection memory, suggesting pre-existing cross-reactive memory T cells joined the SARS-CoV-2 response. Only a couple of mild cases were covered in the study, and larger cohorts including severe cases with pre-infection samples were considered necessary. From day 15 to 85, contracting clones showed balanced CD4/CD8 phenotypes, whereas a second wave of clones that expanded from day 15 to 37 leaned towards CD4+. The second-wave clones that peaked on day 37 were not confirmed to be SARS-CoV-2 specific. Contracting CD4+ clones turned up mainly in the CM and EM memory subsets, whereas EMRA was where CD8+ clones were enriched.

Sequenced on an Illumina NovaSeq 6000. Using 5'RACE with constant-segment primers, TCRalpha and TCRbeta cDNA libraries were constructed, with sample barcodes and unique molecular identifiers added in the process. RNA was extracted from every sample with Trizol reagent. Library amplification was performed in two PCR steps, and a second sample barcode and Illumina TruSeq adapters were introduced in the second step. Sequencing of libraries was performed on an Illumina NovaSeq with 2 x 150 bp paired-end reads. For the original study's pipeline: The reads were demultiplexed and collapsed into UMI-guided consensus sequences using migec v1.2.7. Using mixcr v2.1.11, UMI consensuses were aligned to TRA and TRB V and J templates and then assembled into clonotypes. Clonotypes were classified as expanded or contracted when called significant by both edgeR and NoisET, with noise models trained on biological replicates. For edgeR calls, the thresholds were a false discovery rate-adjusted p below 0.01 and a log2 fold-change of 1. As an exploratory analysis of dynamics, max-normalized trajectories of the 1000 most abundant clonotypes were examined with PCA combined with hierarchical clustering. Separately sequenced CD4+ and CD8+ repertoires were used to assign a CD4 or CD8 phenotype to each responding clone. Through fastp at Q25 and MiXCR, TCRdb rebuilt clones from the public reads, retaining in-frame beta chains. Entries are consolidated by CDR3 protein sequence, retaining the most common genes and DNA. The V and J calls shown here were made by TCRdb, not taken from the authors' results. Present in this sample are approximately 450,000 distinct CDR3 sequences, 15% to 20% of which were seen just once. Of the sample, approximately 13% is held by the ten largest clones.

The germline V gene encodes CDR1 KGHSH and CDR2 LQKENI. Germline trimming amounts to 3 bases on V and 0 bases on J, with 7 as the count of junction bases outside the gene matches. Counted from cysteine to phenylalanine, this CDR3 has 16 amino acids. CDR3 DNA only is kept here, 48 bases in frame from base 1. Ficoll-Paque density gradient centrifugation was the method used to isolate PBMCs. A remark on this clonotype: The antigen this receptor binds is unknown. No base quality information exists; no much larger clone differs at one position.

The sequence was obtained from an adult woman who had mild COVID-19 (a few samples of this study predate the infection). The sample titles of this study are shuffled in the database, so cell type and time point are left out; the donor was told from shared clones. The chain was built from TRBV18 and TRBJ2-7, and 8 junctional nucleotides match TRBD2. The sequenced sample consisted of PBMCs or a T cell subset sorted from them (not recorded which). The CDR3 region has the sequence CASSPNGGRSSYEQYF. The DNA sequence reads TGTGCCAGCTCACCGAACGGCGGGAGGAGCTCCTACGAGCAGTACTTC.